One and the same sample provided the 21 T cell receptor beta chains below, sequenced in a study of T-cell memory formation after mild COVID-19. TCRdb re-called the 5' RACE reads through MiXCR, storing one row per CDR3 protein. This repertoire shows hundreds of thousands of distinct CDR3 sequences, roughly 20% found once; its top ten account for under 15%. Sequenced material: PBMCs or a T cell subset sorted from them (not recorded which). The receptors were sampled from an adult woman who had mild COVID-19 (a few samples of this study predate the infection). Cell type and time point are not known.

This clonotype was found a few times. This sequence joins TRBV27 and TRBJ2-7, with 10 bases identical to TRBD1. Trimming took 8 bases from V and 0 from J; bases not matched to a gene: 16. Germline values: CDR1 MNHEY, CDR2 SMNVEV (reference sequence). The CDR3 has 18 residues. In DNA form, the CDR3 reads TGTGCCAGCGGAAAGACAGGGGGCAGTTTGATCGTCTCCTACGAGCAGTACTTC. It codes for CASGKTGGSLIVSYEQYF.

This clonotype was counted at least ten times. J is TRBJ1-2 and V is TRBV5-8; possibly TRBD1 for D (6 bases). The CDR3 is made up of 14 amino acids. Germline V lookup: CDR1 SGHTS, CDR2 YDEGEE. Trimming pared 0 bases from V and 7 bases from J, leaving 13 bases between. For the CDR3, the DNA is TGTGCCAGCAGCTTGGCCGGGGGGCCAGCTGGCTACACCTTC. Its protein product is CASSLAGGPAGYTF.

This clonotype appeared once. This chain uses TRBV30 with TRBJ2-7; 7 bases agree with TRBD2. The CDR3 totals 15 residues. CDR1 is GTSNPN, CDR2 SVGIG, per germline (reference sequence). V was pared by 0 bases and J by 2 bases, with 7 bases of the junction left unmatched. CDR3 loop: CAWSVTGEGTYEQYF. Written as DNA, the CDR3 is TGTGCCTGGAGTGTAACGGGGGAGGGAACCTACGAGCAGTACTTC. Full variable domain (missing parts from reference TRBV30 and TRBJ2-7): SQTIHQWPATLVQPVGSPLSLECTVEGTSNPNLYWYRQAAGRGLQLLFYSVGIGQISSEVPQNLSASRPQDRQFILSSKKLLLSDSGFYLCAWSVTGEGTYEQYFGPGTRLTVT.

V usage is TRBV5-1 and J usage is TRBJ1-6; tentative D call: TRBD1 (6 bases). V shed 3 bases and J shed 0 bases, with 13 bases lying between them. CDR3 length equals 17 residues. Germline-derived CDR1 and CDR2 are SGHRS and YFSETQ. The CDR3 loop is CASSSSDRSSYNSPLHF. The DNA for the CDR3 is TGCGCCAGCAGCTCCTCGGACAGAAGCTCCTATAATTCACCCCTCCACTTT.

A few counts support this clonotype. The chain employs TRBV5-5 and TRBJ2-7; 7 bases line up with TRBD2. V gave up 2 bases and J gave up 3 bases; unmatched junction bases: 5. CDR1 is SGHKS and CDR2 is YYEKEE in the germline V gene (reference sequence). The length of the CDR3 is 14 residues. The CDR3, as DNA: TGTGCCAGCAGCTTCAACGCGGGAGTCTACGAGCAGTACTTC. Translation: CASSFNAGVYEQYF.

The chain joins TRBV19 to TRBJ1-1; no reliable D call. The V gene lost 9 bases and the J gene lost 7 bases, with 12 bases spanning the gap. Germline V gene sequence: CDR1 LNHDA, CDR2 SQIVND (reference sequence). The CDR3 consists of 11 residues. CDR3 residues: CARTRPYEAFF. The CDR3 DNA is TGTGCCAGGACCCGACCCTATGAAGCTTTCTTT.

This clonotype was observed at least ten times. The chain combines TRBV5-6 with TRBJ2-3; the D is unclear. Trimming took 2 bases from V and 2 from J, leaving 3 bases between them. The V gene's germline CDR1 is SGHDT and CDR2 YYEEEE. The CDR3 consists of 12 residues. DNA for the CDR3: TGTGCCAGCAGCTTACCCACAGATACGCAGTATTTT. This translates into CASSLPTDTQYF.

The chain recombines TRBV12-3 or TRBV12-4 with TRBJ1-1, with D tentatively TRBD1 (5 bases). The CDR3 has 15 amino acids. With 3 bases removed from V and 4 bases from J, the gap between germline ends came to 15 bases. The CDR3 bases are TGTGCCAGCAGTTTTACTACGGACACTGGCACTGAAGCTTTCTTT. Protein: CASSFTTDTGTEAFF.

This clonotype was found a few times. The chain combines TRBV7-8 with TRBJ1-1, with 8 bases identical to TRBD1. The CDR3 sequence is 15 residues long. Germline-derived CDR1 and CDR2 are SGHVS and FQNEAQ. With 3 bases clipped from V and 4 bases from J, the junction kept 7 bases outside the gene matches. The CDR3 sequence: CASSFGQGRATEAFF. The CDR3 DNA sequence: TGTGCCAGCAGCTTTGGACAGGGTAGGGCCACTGAAGCTTTCTTT.

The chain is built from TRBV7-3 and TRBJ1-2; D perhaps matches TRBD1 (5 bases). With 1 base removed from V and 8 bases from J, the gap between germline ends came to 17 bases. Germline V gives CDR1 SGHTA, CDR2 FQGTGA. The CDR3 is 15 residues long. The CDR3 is CASSLMGQGPGGYTF. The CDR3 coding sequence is TGTGCCAGCAGCTTAATGGGGCAGGGACCGGGCGGCTACACCTTC. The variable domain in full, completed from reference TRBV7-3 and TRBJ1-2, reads GAGVSQTPSNKVTEKGKYVELRCDPISGHTALYWYRQSLGQGPEFLIYFQGTGAADDSGLPNDRFFAVRPEGSVSTLKIQRTERGDSAVYLCASSLMGQGPGGYTFGSGTRLTVV.

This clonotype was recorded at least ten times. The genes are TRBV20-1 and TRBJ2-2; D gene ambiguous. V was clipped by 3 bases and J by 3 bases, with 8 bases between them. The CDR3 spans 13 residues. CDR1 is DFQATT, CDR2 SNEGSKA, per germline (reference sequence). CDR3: CSASRGDTGELFF. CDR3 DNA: TGCAGTGCTAGTCGCGGTGACACCGGGGAGCTGTTTTTT.

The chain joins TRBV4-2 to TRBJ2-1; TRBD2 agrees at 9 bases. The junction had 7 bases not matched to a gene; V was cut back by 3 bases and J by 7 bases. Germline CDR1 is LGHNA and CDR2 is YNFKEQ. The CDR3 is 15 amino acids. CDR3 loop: CASSQRASGINEQFF. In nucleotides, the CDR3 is TGTGCCAGCAGCCAGAGAGCTAGCGGGATTAATGAGCAGTTCTTC.

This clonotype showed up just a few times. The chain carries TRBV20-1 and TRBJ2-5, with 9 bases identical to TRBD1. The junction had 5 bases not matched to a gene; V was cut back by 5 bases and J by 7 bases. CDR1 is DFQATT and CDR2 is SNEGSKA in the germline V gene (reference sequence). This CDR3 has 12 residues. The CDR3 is CSARQGGVTQYF. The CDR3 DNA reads TGCAGTGCTCGACAGGGGGGAGTGACCCAGTACTTC.

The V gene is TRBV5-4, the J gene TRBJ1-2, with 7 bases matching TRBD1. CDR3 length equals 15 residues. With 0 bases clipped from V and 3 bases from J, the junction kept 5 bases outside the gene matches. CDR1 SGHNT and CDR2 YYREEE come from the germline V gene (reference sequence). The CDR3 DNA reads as TGTGCCAGCAGCTTGGGTTTAGGGACAGACTATGGCTACACCTTC. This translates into CASSLGLGTDYGYTF.

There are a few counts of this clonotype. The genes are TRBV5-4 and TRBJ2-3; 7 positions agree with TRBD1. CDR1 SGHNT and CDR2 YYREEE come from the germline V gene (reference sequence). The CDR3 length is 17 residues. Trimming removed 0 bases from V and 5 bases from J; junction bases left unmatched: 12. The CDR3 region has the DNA TGTGCCAGCAGCTTGGCTACAGGGGTTAATCGGGGAGATACGCAGTATTTT. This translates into CASSLATGVNRGDTQYF.

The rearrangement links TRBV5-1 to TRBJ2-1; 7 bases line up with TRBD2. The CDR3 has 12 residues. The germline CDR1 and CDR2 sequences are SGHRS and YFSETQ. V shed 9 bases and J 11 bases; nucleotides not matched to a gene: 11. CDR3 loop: CATRSGNFKQFF. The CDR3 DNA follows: TGCGCCACCCGAAGCGGGAATTTTAAGCAGTTCTTC.

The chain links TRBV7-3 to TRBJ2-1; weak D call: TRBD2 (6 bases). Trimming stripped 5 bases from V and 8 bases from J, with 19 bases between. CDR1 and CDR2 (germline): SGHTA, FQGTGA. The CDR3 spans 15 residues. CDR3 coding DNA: TGTGCCAGCAGCCCGGCTCCAGGGTGGGAGGATGAGCAGTTCTTC. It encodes CASSPAPGWEDEQFF.

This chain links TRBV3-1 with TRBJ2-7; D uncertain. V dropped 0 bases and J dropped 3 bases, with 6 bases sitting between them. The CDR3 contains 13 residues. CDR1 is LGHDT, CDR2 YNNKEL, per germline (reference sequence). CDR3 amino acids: CASSQDMDYEQYF. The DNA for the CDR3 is TGTGCCAGCAGCCAAGATATGGACTACGAGCAGTACTTC.

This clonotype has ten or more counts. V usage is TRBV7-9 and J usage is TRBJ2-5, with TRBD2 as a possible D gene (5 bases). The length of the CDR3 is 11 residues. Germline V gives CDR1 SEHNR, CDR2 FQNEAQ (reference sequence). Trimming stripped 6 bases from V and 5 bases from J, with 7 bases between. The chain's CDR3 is CASRWRETQYF. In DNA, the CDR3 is TGTGCCAGCAGATGGAGGGAGACCCAGTACTTC.

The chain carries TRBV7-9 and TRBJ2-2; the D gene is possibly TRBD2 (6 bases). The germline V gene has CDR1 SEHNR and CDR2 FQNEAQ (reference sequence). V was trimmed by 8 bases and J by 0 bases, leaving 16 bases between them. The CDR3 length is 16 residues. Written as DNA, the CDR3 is TGTGCCAGCCCAACTCGCGGGACGGCGAACACCGGGGAGCTGTTTTTT. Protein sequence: CASPTRGTANTGELFF.

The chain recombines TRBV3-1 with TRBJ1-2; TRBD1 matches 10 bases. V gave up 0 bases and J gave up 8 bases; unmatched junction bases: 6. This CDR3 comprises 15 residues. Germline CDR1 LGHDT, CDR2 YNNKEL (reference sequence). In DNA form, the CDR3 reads TGTGCCAGCAGCCAAGAAGACAGGGGGCGGTGGGGCTACACCTTC. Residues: CASSQEDRGRWGYTF.